This T cell receptor (beta chain) was captured in a study of blood T cell repertoires in COVID-19. On the study more broadly: Samples of COVID-19 (acute and convalescent) were obtained from the United States, Italy and Spain. The cDNA or gDNA used as material had been derived from T cells, B-cell-depleted T cells, or PBMCs.

This CDR3 comprises 12 residues. Looked up from germline, CDR1 is MDHEN and CDR2 is SYDVKM. Losses at the gene ends were 5 bases for V and 7 bases for J; bases not matched to a gene: 1. In the original analysis: Estimation of nucleated cell counts relied on the amplification of reference gene primers. Method: immunoSEQ multiplex PCR; TCRdb's copy keeps in-frame clones and lacks some. The V and J calls and clone size were taken over from that table, and D and trimming were inferred from the DNA. The sample holds roughly 120,000 clones; 70% to 90% are singletons and the top ten take roughly 1.4%. The receptor's source is a man in his forties or fifties with acute or convalescent COVID-19. The sequenced sample consisted of peripheral blood. The chain carries TRBV28 and TRBJ2-1, with 8 bases aligning to TRBD1. The CDR3 region is CASSHRGNEQFF. For the CDR3, the DNA is TGTGCCAGCAGTCACAGGGGGAATGAGCAGTTCTTC.